A single sample gave rise to the 32 T cell receptor beta chains below, sequenced in a study of cytomegalovirus exposure and HLA in healthy donors. The PCR employed 60 Vbeta primers together with 13 Jbeta primers. The protocol was immunoSEQ multiplex PCR, while the TCRdb copy is restricted to in-frame clones and leaves out a portion. The sample yields around 130,000 clones, approximately 85% seen once. Material for sequencing was PBMCs. These receptors were obtained from a young woman in good health and CMV-seropositive.

The gene calls are TRBV18 and TRBJ2-7; 10 nucleotides agree with TRBD2. Germline V CDR1 and CDR2: KGHSH, LQKENI. The CDR3 consists of 14 residues. Losses at the gene ends were 5 bases for V and 5 bases for J; bases not matched to a gene: 6. The CDR3 here is CASSSSSGSDEQYF. The DNA for the CDR3 is TGTGCCAGCTCATCCTCTAGCGGGAGCGACGAGCAGTACTTC. Filled out from reference TRBV18 and TRBJ2-7, the complete variable domain reads NAGVMQNPRHLVRRRGQEARLRCSPMKGHSHVYWYRQLPEEGLKFMVYLQKENIIDESGMPKERFSAEFPKEGPSILRIQQVVRGDSAAYFCASSSSSGSDEQYFGPGTRLTVT.

The chain has TRBV27 and TRBJ2-7, with 13 bases fitting TRBD2. CDR1 and CDR2 from the germline V gene are MNHEY and SMNVEV (reference sequence). Unmatched junction bases numbered 4, after V lost 5 bases and J lost 3 bases. The CDR3 is 15 amino acids. CDR3 nucleotides: TGTGCCAGCAGTCCCAGGACTAGCGGGGGCTACGAGCAGTACTTC. It codes for CASSPRTSGGYEQYF.

The CDR3 region has the DNA TGTGCCAGCAGTACGGACAGGGGGCCTTACGAGCAGTACTTC. Translated: CASSTDRGPYEQYF. J is TRBJ2-7 and V is TRBV28; 11 nucleotides line up with TRBD1. Germline loops: CDR1 MDHEN, CDR2 SYDVKM. V was pared by 5 bases and J by 4 bases, with 4 bases of the junction left unmatched. This CDR3 is built from 14 residues.

The chain links TRBV10-3 to TRBJ1-6; maybe TRBD1 (6 bases). CDR1 and CDR2 from the germline V gene are ENHRY and SYGVKD. The ends were cut back, 0 bases at V and 6 bases at J, with 9 bases in the middle. The CDR3 sequence is 15 residues long. CDR3 in DNA: TGTGCCATCAGTGAGTCGGACAGTCCTAATTCACCCCTCCACTTT. It specifies CAISESDSPNSPLHF.

V and J are TRBV2 and TRBJ2-7, with 8 bases fitting TRBD2. Losses at the gene ends were 8 bases for V and 4 bases for J; bases not matched to a gene: 7. The CDR3 is 13 residues long. From germline, CDR1 is SNHLY and CDR2 FYNNEI. The CDR3 region has the DNA TGTGCCAGCTCGGGACTAGGCAGTTACGAGCAGTACTTC. Amino acids: CASSGLGSYEQYF. The full variable domain, rest sourced from reference TRBV2 and TRBJ2-7, is EPEVTQTPSHQVTQMGQEVILRCVPISNHLYFYWYRQILGQKVEFLVSFYNNEISEKSEIFDDQFSVERPDGSNFTLKIRSTKLEDSAMYFCASSGLGSYEQYFGPGTRLTVT.

The chain couples TRBV28 to TRBJ2-7; 8 bases agree with TRBD1. CDR3 length: 17 residues. Germline V gene sequence: CDR1 MDHEN, CDR2 SYDVKM. Germline trimming cut 7 bases from V and 5 bases from J; bases unmatched to any gene: 19. CDR3 amino acids: CASNAPGSGTGKNEQYF. CDR3 coding DNA: TGTGCCAGCAACGCCCCCGGGTCCGGGACAGGAAAAAACGAGCAGTACTTC.

In the case of this clone: A junction boundary mismatches the germline segment, possibly from a read error. This chain links TRBV28 with TRBJ2-4, with 12 bases that match TRBD2. CDR1 is MDHEN, CDR2 SYDVKM, per germline. There are 15 residues in the CDR3. As DNA, the CDR3 is TGTGCCAGCAGCCTCAGTTCCCTCGGACTAGCGGGACGACACTTC. Translated, it gives CASSLSSLGLAGRHF.

The CDR3 reads CAISESVSGDEQYF. Here the CDR3 DNA reads TGTGCCATCAGTGAGTCGGTAAGCGGAGACGAGCAGTACTTC. The V gene is TRBV10-3, the J gene TRBJ2-5, with D perhaps TRBD2 (5 bases). Near its end, the DNA agrees better with TRBJ2-7, so the J call may be wrong. Germline V gene lookup returns CDR1 ENHRY and CDR2 SYGVKD. This CDR3 is 14 amino acids long.

The rearrangement links TRBV2 to TRBJ1-3; tentatively, D is TRBD1 (5 bases). The germline gives CDR1 SNHLY, CDR2 FYNNEI. CDR3 length: 14 residues. The ends were cut back, 4 bases at V and 4 bases at J, with 11 bases in the middle. CDR3 in amino acids: CASSAAGLGNTIYF. CDR3 DNA: TGTGCCAGCAGTGCTGCGGGGCTCGGAAACACCATATATTTT.

The chain carries TRBV27 and TRBJ1-5, with D unclear. The CDR3 sequence is 12 residues long. The germline CDR1 and CDR2 sequences are MNHEY and SMNVEV (reference sequence). Between the trimmed V and J ends, which lost 5 bases and 6 bases, there was a span of 8 bases. CDR3 sequence (DNA): TGTGCCAGCAGTACCCCGGGTCAGCCCCAGCATTTT. Protein: CASSTPGQPQHF.

This clone has only one observation. The chain is built from TRBV2 and TRBJ2-1, with 8 nucleotides matching TRBD2. Per germline, CDR1 SNHLY and CDR2 FYNNEI. The CDR3 extends over 14 amino acids. J gave up 8 bases and V 1 base, and 4 bases lay outside the gene matches. CDR3 sequence (DNA): TGTGCCAGCAGTGAAGGTCGGGGGGGGCATGAGCAGTTCTTC. Its translation: CASSEGRGGHEQFF.

The rearrangement links TRBV6-1 to TRBJ1-2; TRBD1 agrees at 12 bases. The CDR3 loop spans 13 amino acids. CDR1 and CDR2 (germline): MNHNS, SASEGT. V lost 6 bases to trimming and J lost 6 bases; unmatched junction nucleotides: 2. The CDR3, as DNA: TGTGCCAGCAGGAGGGACAGGGGGCATGGCTACACCTTC. Amino acids: CASRRDRGHGYTF.

CDR3 amino acids: CASSVTSGSYNEQFF. The CDR3 DNA sequence: TGTGCCAGCAGCGTCACTAGCGGTTCCTACAATGAGCAGTTCTTC. This sequence joins TRBV9 and TRBJ2-1, with 8 bases aligning to TRBD2. J gave up 1 base and V 2 bases, and 2 bases lay outside the gene matches. The CDR3 sequence is 15 residues long. Germline assignment: CDR1 SGDLS and CDR2 YYNGEE.

This clone was seen a few times. This chain links TRBV5-6 with TRBJ1-3; 7 bases are shared with TRBD1. This CDR3 contains 14 residues. J gave up 4 bases and V 5 bases, and 6 bases lay outside the gene matches. The germline V gene encodes CDR1 SGHDT and CDR2 YYEEEE. The CDR3 reads CASSSPGQGNTIYF. The CDR3 coding sequence is TGTGCCAGCAGTTCACCGGGACAGGGAAACACCATATATTTT.

CDR3 protein: CATQGAGANVLTF. Here the CDR3 DNA reads TGTGCCACACAGGGGGCTGGGGCCAACGTCCTGACTTTC. The chain recombines TRBV28 with TRBJ2-6; 8 positions match TRBD1. Germline-derived CDR1 and CDR2 are MDHEN and SYDVKM. V trimming: 10 bases; J trimming: 2 bases; junction bases outside the gene matches: 1. This CDR3 is 13 amino acids long.

For this clone: Germline and junction disagree at one end, which may indicate a read error. The chain links TRBV6-5 to TRBJ1-1; the D gene is possibly TRBD1 (5 bases). There are 12 residues in the CDR3. CDR1 and CDR2 (germline): MNHEY, SVGAGI. The CDR3 DNA reads TGTGCCAGCAGGGATCCTGGGACTGAGGCTTTCTTT. Translated: CASRDPGTEAFF.

This clone was observed a few times. The chain is built from TRBV28 and TRBJ1-6; TRBD1 matches 7 bases. The length of the CDR3 is 13 residues. The germline V gene encodes CDR1 MDHEN and CDR2 SYDVKM. Trimming cost V 7 bases and J 11 bases; bases outside gene matches: 8. The CDR3: CASNSPGGPPLHF. The CDR3 DNA is TGTGCCAGCAACTCCCCAGGGGGTCCACCCCTCCACTTT.

The chain uses TRBV9 and TRBJ1-2, with D uncertain. The ends were cut back, 0 bases at V and 4 bases at J, with 10 bases in the middle. The CDR3 spans 14 residues. CDR1 and CDR2 (germline): SGDLS, YYNGEE. This CDR3 is CASSVGGGIYGYTF. In nucleotides, the CDR3 is TGTGCCAGCAGCGTAGGAGGAGGGATCTATGGCTACACCTTC.

The V gene is TRBV5-8, the J gene TRBJ1-6, with unresolved D. The V gene's germline CDR1 is SGHTS and CDR2 YDEGEE. The germline V and J ends were trimmed by 0 bases and 2 bases, with 9 bases remaining between them. This CDR3 is built from 16 residues. The CDR3 DNA is TGTGCCAGCAGCTTGGGCGCCTTCACCTATAATTCACCCCTCCACTTT. Amino acids: CASSLGAFTYNSPLHF.

The V gene is TRBV5-1, the J gene TRBJ1-1; TRBD1 might be the D (5 bases). The CDR3 loop spans 16 amino acids. Germline V lookup: CDR1 SGHRS, CDR2 YFSETQ. Trimming shortened V by 4 bases and J by 4 bases, and 20 bases separated the two germline ends. The CDR3 spells CASSRGLVNEGTEAFF. In DNA, the CDR3 is TGCGCCAGCAGCAGGGGACTGGTGAATGAAGGCACTGAAGCTTTCTTT.

CDR3 bases: TGTGCCAGCAGGAGGACTAGCGGCTACGAGCAGTACTTC. This sequence encodes CASRRTSGYEQYF. The chain employs TRBV2 and TRBJ2-7; TRBD2 aligns across 10 bases. The germline CDR1 and CDR2 sequences are SNHLY and FYNNEI. With V trimmed by 6 bases and J by 3 bases, 2 bases remained unmatched. CDR3 length equals 13 residues.

This clone was counted a single time. The chain carries TRBV11-2 and TRBJ2-5, with D unclear. This CDR3 is 14 amino acids long. Trimming took 3 bases from V and 5 from J, leaving 13 bases between them. CDR1 and CDR2 (germline): SGHAT, FQNNGV. The CDR3 DNA reads TGTGCCAGCAGCTTTGGTACGAGGTCGGAGACCCAGTACTTC. Protein sequence: CASSFGTRSETQYF.

The V gene is TRBV2, the J gene TRBJ1-6; the match to TRBD1 covers 7 bases. The trim removed 9 bases at V and 9 bases at J, leaving 11 bases unmatched. The germline V gene has CDR1 SNHLY and CDR2 FYNNEI. The CDR3 spans 14 residues. DNA of the CDR3: TGTGCCAGTTCAGGGGACAGCCTAACTTCACCCCTCCACTTT. Its protein product is CASSGDSLTSPLHF. Supplemented by reference TRBV2 and TRBJ1-6, the full variable domain reads EPEVTQTPSHQVTQMGQEVILRCVPISNHLYFYWYRQILGQKVEFLVSFYNNEISEKSEIFDDQFSVERPDGSNFTLKIRSTKLEDSAMYFCASSGDSLTSPLHFGNGTRLTVT.

CDR3 in amino acids: CASSPTSGGAYEQYF. The CDR3 DNA is TGTGCCAGCAGTCCCACTAGCGGGGGGGCCTACGAGCAGTACTTC. This sequence joins TRBV4-2 and TRBJ2-7, with 13 bases that match TRBD2. CDR1 and CDR2 (germline): LGHNA, YNFKEQ. The CDR3 is made up of 15 amino acids. V shed 6 bases and J 2 bases; nucleotides not matched to a gene: 4.

The chain employs TRBV28 and TRBJ2-7; 8 nucleotides align to TRBD2. The CDR3 sequence is 14 residues long. The germline gives CDR1 MDHEN, CDR2 SYDVKM. J lost 4 bases, V lost 7 bases, and 9 bases had no gene match. The CDR3 DNA reads as TGTGCCAGCACCCGGCGGGAGGATCGATACGAGCAGTACTTC. Its translation is CASTRREDRYEQYF. Complete variable domain (other parts from reference TRBV28 and TRBJ2-7): DVKVTQSSRYLVKRTGEKVFLECVQDMDHENMFWYRQDPGLGLRLIYFSYDVKMKEKGDIPEGYSVSREKKERFSLILESASTNQTSMYLCASTRREDRYEQYFGPGTRLTVT.

The chain combines TRBV19 with TRBJ1-5; no reliable D call. This CDR3 is 13 amino acids long. The V and J ends lost 9 bases and 2 bases respectively, with 11 bases between them. CDR1 is LNHDA and CDR2 is SQIVND in the germline V gene (reference sequence). In DNA form, the CDR3 reads TGTGCCAGCCACAGCCCTGGCAATCAGCCCCAGCATTTT. This sequence encodes CASHSPGNQPQHF.

The gene calls are TRBV10-3 and TRBJ1-2; 7 bases agree with TRBD1. There are 14 residues in the CDR3. V lost 3 bases and J lost 6; bases outside the gene matches: 7. Germline CDR1 is ENHRY and CDR2 is SYGVKD. The CDR3 DNA reads as TGTGCCATCAGTGAACGGGGAGACAGGGATGGCTACACCTTC. It translates to CAISERGDRDGYTF.

The genes are TRBV6-4 and TRBJ1-1, with a possible D match to TRBD1 (5 bases). The CDR3 has 13 amino acids. Germline lookup yields CDR1 MRHNA and CDR2 SNTAGT. Trimming shortened V by 2 bases and J by 5 bases, and 9 bases separated the two germline ends. DNA for the CDR3: TGTGCCAGCAGTGACCAGGCAGGGACTGAAGCTTTCTTT. This encodes CASSDQAGTEAFF.

CDR3 in amino acids: CASSSLGTGGSGELFF. The DNA for the CDR3 is TGCGCCAGCAGTTCTTTGGGGACAGGGGGATCCGGGGAGCTGTTTTTT. The chain uses TRBV5-1 and TRBJ2-2; 11 nucleotides line up with TRBD1. The length of the CDR3 is 16 residues. After removal of 5 bases from V and 6 bases from J, the junction contained 9 bases not matched to a gene. The germline V gene has CDR1 SGHRS and CDR2 YFSETQ.

This chain connects TRBV30 to TRBJ1-3; D is unclear. The V gene lost 0 bases and the J gene lost 0 bases, with 18 bases spanning the gap. Per germline, CDR1 GTSNPN and CDR2 SVGIG (reference sequence). The CDR3 is 18 amino acids. Here the CDR3 DNA reads TGTGCCTGGAGTGTAAAGGCCCGGGAAATCTTCTCTGGAAACACCATATATTTT. This codes for CAWSVKAREIFSGNTIYF.

The chain carries TRBV28 and TRBJ2-1, with TRBD1 matching 7 bases. The V segment lost 6 bases and the J segment 0 bases; nucleotides outside the gene matches: 14. The CDR3 spans 18 residues. In germline, CDR1 is MDHEN, CDR2 SYDVKM. DNA for the CDR3: TGTGCCAGCAGCCATACAAGGACAGGCCGAAGCTCCTACAATGAGCAGTTCTTC. This encodes CASSHTRTGRSSYNEQFF.

V is TRBV5-1 and J is TRBJ2-7; 9 nucleotides line up with TRBD1. The CDR3 is 15 residues long. Germline CDR1 is SGHRS and CDR2 is YFSETQ. The trim removed 4 bases at V and 5 bases at J, leaving 10 bases unmatched. The CDR3 DNA reads TGCGCCAGCAGCGACCCGGGACAGGGTGGAGACGAGCAGTACTTC. This translates into CASSDPGQGGDEQYF.